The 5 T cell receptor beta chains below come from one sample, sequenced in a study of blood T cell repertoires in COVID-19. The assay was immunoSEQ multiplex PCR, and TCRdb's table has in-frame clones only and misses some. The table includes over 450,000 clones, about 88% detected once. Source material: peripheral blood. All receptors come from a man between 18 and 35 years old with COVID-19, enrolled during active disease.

The CDR3 region has the DNA TGTGCCAGCGCTACAGGTTTCGGTGGCTACACCTTC. This codes for CASATGFGGYTF. This sequence joins TRBV6-5 and TRBJ1-2; maybe TRBD1 (5 bases). Germline V gives CDR1 MNHEY, CDR2 SVGAGI. This CDR3 comprises 12 residues. V was shortened by 8 bases and J by 7 bases, with 14 bases between the two germline ends.

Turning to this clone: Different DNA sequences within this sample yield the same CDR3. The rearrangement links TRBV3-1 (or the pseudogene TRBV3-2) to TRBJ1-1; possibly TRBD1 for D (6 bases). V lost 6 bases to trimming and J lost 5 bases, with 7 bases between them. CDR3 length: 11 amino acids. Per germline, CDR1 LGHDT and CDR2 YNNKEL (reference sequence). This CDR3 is CASRGGTEAFF. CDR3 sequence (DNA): TGTGCCAGCAGAGGGGGTACTGAAGCTTTCTTT.

In DNA form, the CDR3 reads TGTGCCAGCAGCTTAGGCCAGGCGTCCTACGAGCAGTACTTC. The encoded protein is CASSLGQASYEQYF. The chain couples TRBV11-3 to TRBJ2-7; D is unresolved. V lost 1 base and J lost 1, with 8 bases in between. The CDR3 runs to 14 residues. Germline loops: CDR1 SGHNT, CDR2 YENEEA.

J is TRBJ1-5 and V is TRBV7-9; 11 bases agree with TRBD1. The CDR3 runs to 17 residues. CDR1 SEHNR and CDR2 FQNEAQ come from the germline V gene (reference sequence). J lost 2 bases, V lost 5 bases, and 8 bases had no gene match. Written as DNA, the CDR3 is TGTGCCAGCAGCCAGGCGGGGGACAGGGGGGGCAATCAGCCCCAGCATTTT. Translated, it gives CASSQAGDRGGNQPQHF.

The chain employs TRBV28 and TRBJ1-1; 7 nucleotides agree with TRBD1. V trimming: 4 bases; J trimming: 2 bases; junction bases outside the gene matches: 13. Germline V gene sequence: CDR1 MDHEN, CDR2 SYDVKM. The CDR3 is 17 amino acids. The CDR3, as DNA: TGTGCCAGCAGTTCCCTATTACCGGGACAGATAAACACTGAAGCTTTCTTT. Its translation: CASSSLLPGQINTEAFF.